This T cell receptor (beta chain) originates from a study of blood T cell repertoires in COVID-19. On the study more broadly: Researchers got acute and convalescent COVID-19 samples from the United States, Italy and Spain.

The CDR3 is 13 amino acids. V was clipped by 5 bases and J by 7 bases; unmatched bases: 7. Germline V gene data show CDR1 as LNHNV and CDR2 as YYDKDF (reference sequence). Produced via immunoSEQ multiplex PCR; TCRdb's table is partial and in-frame only. This table has under 200,000 clones, approximately 91% appearing once. This receptor was taken from a young man with COVID-19, enrolled during active disease. The chain uses TRBV15 and TRBJ1-2, with 7 nucleotides matching TRBD1. The sequenced material came from peripheral blood. The CDR3 DNA follows: TGTGCCACCAGCTTAGGGGGCTTAGGTGGCTACACCTTC. It yields the protein CATSLGGLGGYTF.